This passage covers 5 T cell receptor beta chains from one sample sequenced in a study of blood T cells in healthy people across ages. The second PCR ran 7 to 11 cycles with a sample-barcoded 5' primer and J-beta primers. MiXCR was run by TCRdb on the 5' RACE reads, yielding one entry per CDR3 protein. The table records over 600,000 distinct CDR3 sequences, roughly 46% of them present only once. Sequenced material: blood. Source of these receptors: a man older than 75 in good health.

This chain connects TRBV29-1 to TRBJ2-7; D not resolved. The J call may be faulty, since TRBJ2-5 better matches the DNA end. From germline, CDR1 is SQVTM and CDR2 ANQGSEA. The CDR3 runs to 10 residues. The chain's CDR3 is CSVFLETQYF. The CDR3, as DNA: TGCAGCGTTTTTTTGGAGACCCAGTACTTC.

This chain connects TRBV6-2 or TRBV6-3 to TRBJ1-2; a possible D gene is TRBD1 (5 bases). The V end was cut by 6 bases, the J end by 2 bases, with 10 bases between. From germline, CDR1 is MNHEY and CDR2 SVGEGT. The CDR3 covers 13 residues. DNA of the CDR3: TGTGCCAGCAGACCGACAGTGAACTATGGCTACACCTTC. Protein product: CASRPTVNYGYTF.

This clonotype was counted only a few times. This chain links TRBV18 with TRBJ2-7, with TRBD1 matching over 9 bases. Germline V lookup: CDR1 KGHSH, CDR2 LQKENI. V gave up 1 base and J gave up 7 bases; unmatched junction bases: 5. The CDR3 is made up of 14 amino acids. CDR3 protein: CASSPRTGGWEQYF. As DNA, the CDR3 is TGTGCCAGCTCACCACGAACAGGGGGCTGGGAGCAGTACTTC.

This clonotype has ten or more counts. The rearrangement joins TRBV20-1 to TRBJ2-3, with 8 positions matching TRBD2. Germline V gene lookup returns CDR1 DFQATT and CDR2 SNEGSKA (reference sequence). V lost 5 bases and J lost 4; bases outside the gene matches: 5. This CDR3 has 13 amino acids. DNA for the CDR3: TGCAGTGCTCGCCGGGGGGGTTCAGATACGCAGTATTTT. It codes for CSARRGGSDTQYF.

V usage is TRBV20-1 and J usage is TRBJ1-5; a weak D match, TRBD1 (5 bases). The CDR3 covers 13 residues. Between the trimmed V and J ends, which lost 6 bases and 5 bases, there was a span of 14 bases. CDR1 is DFQATT and CDR2 is SNEGSKA in the germline V gene (reference sequence). The CDR3 here is CSARDAIHQPQHF. CDR3 bases: TGCAGTGCACGGGACGCTATCCATCAGCCCCAGCATTTT.